What follows describes a single TCR beta chain. Its cognate antigen is unknown. The CDR3 has 11 amino acids. CDR1 and CDR2 (germline): SEHNR, FQNEAQ (reference sequence). Trimming stripped 8 bases from V and 5 bases from J, with 9 bases between. Making use of molecular barcodes, quantitative 5'-RACE generated TCR beta libraries. TCRdb analysed the 5' RACE reads with MiXCR anew, one entry per CDR3 protein. The table lists around 150,000 distinct CDR3 sequences, under 55% of them singletons, with 15% in the top ten. This specimen comes from a study of CD8 T cells in ankylosing spondylitis. Study-wide findings and caveats: A CD8+ phenotype characterized the disease-linked clones, which were relatively rare in peripheral blood.

The chain carries TRBV7-9 and TRBJ1-2; D is possibly TRBD1 (5 bases). The material sequenced was synovial fluid, either unsorted or a sorted T cell fraction (not recorded which). This TCR was recovered from a male donor with ankylosing spondylitis. CDR3 coding DNA: TGTGCCAGCGGGGGGTCTTATGGCTACACCTTC. This encodes CASGGSYGYTF.